A single sample gave rise to the 20 T cell receptor beta chains below, sequenced in a study of blood T cell repertoires in COVID-19. TCRdb's table, derived via immunoSEQ multiplex PCR, lists solely in-frame clones and lacks some. The sample shows 150,000 to 200,000 clones, roughly nine tenths of them seen only once. The sample was peripheral blood. The source of these receptors is a man aged 18-30 years who had recovered from COVID-19.

The gene calls are TRBV5-5 and TRBJ1-5; 12 bases align to TRBD1. Germline V gene lookup returns CDR1 SGHKS and CDR2 YYEKEE (reference sequence). Germline trimming cut 0 bases from V and 4 bases from J; bases unmatched to any gene: 5. CDR3 length: 17 residues. The CDR3 here is CASSLAGTGGWNQPQHF. In DNA form, the CDR3 reads TGTGCCAGCAGCTTGGCCGGGACAGGGGGCTGGAATCAGCCCCAGCATTTT.

The V gene is TRBV30, the J gene TRBJ2-3; D call uncertain. The CDR3 length is 12 residues. V dropped 3 bases and J dropped 0 bases, with 4 bases sitting between them. Germline V gene data show CDR1 as GTSNPN and CDR2 as SVGIG (reference sequence). CDR3 in amino acids: CAWSFSTDTQYF. The CDR3 coding sequence is TGTGCCTGGAGCTTTAGCACAGATACGCAGTATTTT.

V and J are TRBV19 and TRBJ2-6; possible D gene TRBD1, 6 bases. Germline values: CDR1 LNHDA, CDR2 SQIVND (reference sequence). The V end lost 7 bases, the J end lost 1 base, and 14 bases lay between the germline ends. The CDR3 totals 16 residues. In DNA, the CDR3 is TGTGCCAGTACCCAGGGGCCTCCGTCTGGGGCCAACGTCCTGACTTTC. This codes for CASTQGPPSGANVLTF. Variable domain in full (rest from reference TRBV19 and TRBJ2-6): DGGITQSPKYLFRKEGQNVTLSCEQNLNHDAMYWYRQDPGQGLRLIYYSQIVNDFQKGDIAEGYSVSREKKESFPLTVTSAQKNPTAFYLCASTQGPPSGANVLTFGAGSRLTVL.

The chain employs TRBV18 and TRBJ2-4; TRBD1 is a possible D gene (5 bases). Trimming stripped 4 bases from V and 5 bases from J, with 9 bases between. This CDR3 spans 13 amino acids. The germline V gene has CDR1 KGHSH and CDR2 LQKENI. The CDR3 here is CASSLGQENIQYF. The DNA for the CDR3 is TGTGCCAGCTCACTAGGACAAGAAAACATTCAGTACTTC.

This rearrangement joins TRBV4-2 to TRBJ2-7; maybe TRBD1 (6 bases). The germline V gene encodes CDR1 LGHNA and CDR2 YNFKEQ. Trimming took off 0 bases at V and 5 bases at J, with 8 bases between the two ends. CDR3 length: 13 residues. The CDR3 spells CASSQEQGHEQYF. CDR3 DNA sequence: TGTGCCAGCAGCCAAGAACAGGGCCACGAGCAGTACTTC.

This clone was seen a few times. V gene TRBV25-1 combines with J gene TRBJ2-1; D possibly corresponds to TRBD2 (5 bases). V lost 6 bases and J lost 10, with 10 bases in between. The CDR3 covers 11 residues. From germline, CDR1 is MGHDK and CDR2 SYGVNS. The CDR3 DNA reads as TGTGCCAGCAGAGTAGCGAGGGAGCAGTTCTTC. The encoded protein is CASRVAREQFF.

The chain is built from TRBV4-1 and TRBJ2-1; tentatively, D is TRBD2 (6 bases). In germline, CDR1 is MGHRA, CDR2 YSYEKL. This CDR3 comprises 16 residues. V was trimmed by 0 bases and J by 7 bases, leaving 16 bases between them. In DNA, the CDR3 is TGCGCCAGCAGCCAAGATGCGGGATTACGGGGGAATGAGCAGTTCTTC. Amino acids: CASSQDAGLRGNEQFF.

The gene calls are TRBV28 and TRBJ1-2; 7 nucleotides line up with TRBD1. The CDR3 loop spans 15 amino acids. From germline, CDR1 is MDHEN and CDR2 SYDVKM. The trim removed 2 bases at V and 4 bases at J, leaving 7 bases unmatched. The CDR3 loop reads CASSLEARGAYGYTF. The CDR3 region has the DNA TGTGCCAGCAGTTTAGAAGCCAGGGGGGCCTATGGCTACACCTTC.

The chain uses TRBV7-2 and TRBJ2-2; TRBD1 might be the D (6 bases). Trimming took 4 bases from V and 7 from J, leaving 13 bases between them. CDR1 and CDR2 from the germline V gene are SGHTA and FQGNSA. The CDR3 length is 14 residues. CDR3 protein: CASSWAGDDGELFF. The DNA for the CDR3 is TGTGCCAGCAGCTGGGCAGGGGATGACGGGGAGCTGTTTTTT.

The V call is TRBV10-3, the J call TRBJ2-2; 7 nucleotides line up with TRBD2. This CDR3 has 17 residues. Germline-derived CDR1 and CDR2 are ENHRY and SYGVKD. The J segment lost 3 bases and the V segment lost 11 bases, leaving 18 bases of the junction unmatched. DNA of the CDR3: TGTGCCCGAGGACTAGTCTTAACCAAACCGGACACCGGGGAGCTGTTTTTT. This encodes CARGLVLTKPDTGELFF.

This sequence joins TRBV3-1 (or the pseudogene TRBV3-2) and TRBJ1-6; the match to TRBD1 covers 9 bases. This CDR3 has 15 amino acids. Per germline, CDR1 LGHDT and CDR2 YNNKEL (reference sequence). V lost 4 bases to trimming and J lost 11 bases; unmatched junction nucleotides: 9. CDR3 sequence reads: CASSPWTGEGAPLHF. The CDR3 nucleotides are TGTGCCAGCAGCCCATGGACAGGGGAAGGGGCACCCCTCCACTTT.

V gene TRBV3-1 (or the pseudogene TRBV3-2) combines with J gene TRBJ2-7; no firm D call. V lost 1 base and J lost 4, with 14 bases in between. The CDR3 runs 15 residues. The germline CDR1 and CDR2 sequences are LGHDT and YNNKEL (reference sequence). The CDR3: CASSQGAGYPYEQYF. The CDR3 DNA reads TGTGCCAGCAGCCAAGGTGCAGGTTACCCATACGAGCAGTACTTC.

The chain uses TRBV4-1 and TRBJ2-7, with 8 bases aligning to TRBD1. V was pared by 3 bases and J by 0 bases, with 4 bases of the junction left unmatched. Germline assignment: CDR1 MGHRA and CDR2 YSYEKL. This CDR3 region has 15 residues. CDR3 sequence: CASSHGTGLSYEQYF. Written as DNA, the CDR3 is TGCGCCAGCAGCCACGGGACAGGACTCTCCTACGAGCAGTACTTC.

V is TRBV29-1 and J is TRBJ2-2, with D tentatively TRBD1 (6 bases). Trimming stripped 7 bases from V and 0 bases from J, with 9 bases between. The CDR3 is 13 amino acids. Germline CDR1 is SQVTM and CDR2 is ANQGSEA. The CDR3 DNA reads as TGCAGCGCAGACAGGACGAACACCGGGGAGCTGTTTTTT. This sequence encodes CSADRTNTGELFF.

The sample holds one count of this clone. This chain links TRBV5-1 with TRBJ1-2; 7 bases map to TRBD1. The V segment lost 5 bases and the J segment 3 bases; nucleotides outside the gene matches: 10. Germline CDR1 and CDR2: SGHRS and YFSETQ. CDR3 size: 15 residues. The CDR3 bases are TGCGCCAGCAGGGTAGGACAGGAGGACTACTATGGCTACACCTTC. Its translation is CASRVGQEDYYGYTF.

The chain employs TRBV6-2 or TRBV6-3 and TRBJ2-7; D remains ambiguous. The germline gives CDR1 MNHEY, CDR2 SVGEGT. There are 11 residues in the CDR3. Deletions cut 4 bases from V and 6 bases from J, with 7 bases between. The CDR3 nucleotides are TGTGCCAGCAGTTTCTCCCGCGAGCAGTACTTC. It specifies CASSFSREQYF.

The V and J genes are TRBV24-1 and TRBJ1-2; no reliable D call. Trimming removed 7 bases from V and 2 bases from J, with 7 bases in between. This CDR3 is 12 amino acids long. CDR1 and CDR2 from the germline V gene are KGHDR and SFDVKD. CDR3 nucleotides: TGTGCCACCAGCCGCCAGAACTATGGCTACACCTTC. Its protein is CATSRQNYGYTF.

The J gene is TRBJ2-5, the V gene TRBV18; the match to TRBD2 covers 10 bases. From germline, CDR1 is KGHSH and CDR2 LQKENI. V gave up 0 bases and J gave up 3 bases; unmatched junction bases: 10. The CDR3 runs 18 residues. CDR3 protein: CASSPPRASGRGEETQYF. For the CDR3, the DNA is TGTGCCAGCTCACCACCGAGGGCTAGCGGGAGAGGCGAAGAGACCCAGTACTTC.

The genes are TRBV7-4 and TRBJ1-2, with D maybe TRBD1 (6 bases). Germline V gives CDR1 SGHVT, CDR2 SQSDAQ. V was pared by 1 base and J by 2 bases, with 8 bases between. The length of the CDR3 is 14 residues. CDR3 region: CASSLGTGNYGYTF. The CDR3, as DNA: TGTGCCAGCAGCTTAGGTACAGGGAACTATGGCTACACCTTC. The full variable domain, with the rest looked up from reference TRBV7-4 and TRBJ1-2, is GAGVSQSPRYKVAKRGRDVALRCDSISGHVTLYWYRQTLGQGSEVLTYSQSDAQRDKSGRPSGRFSAERPERSVSTLKIQRTEQGDSAVYLCASSLGTGNYGYTFGSGTRLTVV.

The chain uses TRBV7-9 and TRBJ2-4, with D possibly matching TRBD2 (5 bases). CDR1 is SEHNR and CDR2 is FQNEAQ in the germline V gene (reference sequence). The CDR3 contains 15 residues. Trimming cost V 5 bases and J 6 bases, with 17 bases left between them. For the CDR3, the DNA is TGTGCCAGCAGCCCTACCTGGCGGGTGGGAAACATTCAGTACTTC. It encodes CASSPTWRVGNIQYF.